These 27 T cell receptor beta chains were sequenced from one sample in a study of blood T cell repertoires in COVID-19 (dated by TCRdb to 2020 to 2021). Library prep was done by the immunoSEQ multiplex PCR assay. The table comes from immuneACCESS by way of TCRdb, which keeps in-frame sequences with V and J called. Part of the clones is missing from these tables; in studies checked, under half for an unresolved V gene and the rest for unknown reasons. This sample is represented by 85,000 to 100,000 clones; 65% to 90% of them were singletons. The ten largest clones capture 3.8% of the sample. The sample comprised peripheral blood. Source of these receptors: a man aged 60 to 75 with acute or convalescent COVID-19.

This clone has at least ten counts. The V gene is TRBV27, the J gene TRBJ2-7, with 8 bases matching TRBD1. The V segment lost 6 bases and the J segment 7 bases; nucleotides outside the gene matches: 11. This CDR3 is 14 amino acids long. The V gene's germline CDR1 is MNHEY and CDR2 SMNVEV (reference sequence). The CDR3 DNA is TGTGCCAGCAGCTGGACAGGGCAGTCTGGGGAGCAGTACTTC. This codes for CASSWTGQSGEQYF.

The chain links TRBV5-1 to TRBJ1-4, with 9 positions matching TRBD1. Germline trimming cut 1 base from V and 4 bases from J; bases unmatched to any gene: 2. The CDR3 consists of 15 residues. Germline CDR1 reads SGHRS; CDR2 reads YFSETQ. DNA of the CDR3: TGCGCCAGCAGCTTGAGGGGACAGGGTAATGAAAAACTGTTTTTT. It encodes CASSLRGQGNEKLFF.

The chain carries TRBV6-5 and TRBJ1-4, with 8 nucleotides matching TRBD1. Germline V gives CDR1 MNHEY, CDR2 SVGAGI. V trimming: 6 bases; J trimming: 5 bases; junction bases outside the gene matches: 8. The CDR3 loop spans 15 amino acids. The CDR3 loop reads CASRDGTGRNEKLFF. The CDR3 coding sequence is TGTGCCAGCAGGGACGGGACAGGCCGGAATGAAAAACTGTTTTTT.

The V and J genes are TRBV2 and TRBJ2-3; TRBD1 matches 10 bases. CDR3 length equals 17 residues. Germline V gene data show CDR1 as SNHLY and CDR2 as FYNNEI. Trimming at V came to 6 bases and at J to 6 bases, leaving 15 bases not matched to a gene. In nucleotides, the CDR3 is TGTGCCAGCAGCGCCGCCATGACAGGGGGCCTAACTGATACGCAGTATTTT. Protein: CASSAAMTGGLTDTQYF.

The CDR3 region has the DNA TGTGCCAGCAGCTTAGTTTTACTAGCGTCAGATACGCAGTATTTT. Translating gives CASSLVLLASDTQYF. The chain employs TRBV11-2 and TRBJ2-3; TRBD2 aligns across 7 bases. V lost 1 base to trimming and J lost 4 bases; unmatched junction nucleotides: 5. The CDR3 runs to 15 residues. CDR1 is SGHAT and CDR2 is FQNNGV in the germline V gene.

DNA for the CDR3: TGTGCCAGCAGTGGGACGGGACAGATGAACACTGAAGCTTTCTTT. Amino acid sequence: CASSGTGQMNTEAFF. The chain carries TRBV2 and TRBJ1-1, with 7 bases matching TRBD1. V was clipped by 4 bases and J by 0 bases; unmatched bases: 5. This CDR3 spans 15 amino acids. The V gene's germline CDR1 is SNHLY and CDR2 FYNNEI.

The chain's CDR3 is CASSHLSGLGQPQHF. DNA of the CDR3: TGTGCCAGCAGCCATCTCTCCGGACTGGGACAGCCCCAGCATTTT. The chain is built from TRBV3-1 (or the pseudogene TRBV3-2) and TRBJ1-5, with D unresolved. The CDR3 has 15 residues. V lost 3 bases to trimming and J lost 7 bases, with 16 bases between them. Germline CDR1 reads LGHDT; CDR2 reads YNNKEL (reference sequence).

The rearrangement links TRBV30 to TRBJ1-6; the match to TRBD1 covers 9 bases. CDR1 and CDR2 (germline): GTSNPN, SVGIG (reference sequence). The J segment lost 8 bases and the V segment lost 1 base, leaving 3 bases of the junction unmatched. This CDR3 is built from 14 residues. Here the CDR3 reads CAWSAWTGDSPLHF. The CDR3 bases are TGTGCCTGGAGTGCTTGGACAGGGGATTCACCCCTCCACTTT.

The CDR3 loop is CASSQVGWGLADIGELFF. The DNA of the CDR3 is TGTGCCAGCAGCCAAGTTGGTTGGGGACTAGCGGATATCGGGGAGCTGTTTTTT. This chain connects TRBV4-2 to TRBJ2-2; 11 nucleotides match TRBD2. V lost 1 base to trimming and J lost 7 bases; unmatched junction nucleotides: 11. Per the germline V gene, CDR1 is LGHNA and CDR2 is YNFKEQ. This CDR3 contains 18 residues.

The chain combines TRBV5-4 with TRBJ1-1; D remains ambiguous. Germline CDR1 reads SGHNT; CDR2 reads YYREEE (reference sequence). The CDR3 runs to 15 residues. Trimming pared 1 base from V and 1 base from J, leaving 11 bases between. CDR3 bases: TGTGCCAGCAGCTTGTCTCCCGCGAGGAACACTGAAGCTTTCTTT. Translating it yields CASSLSPARNTEAFF.

This clone was recorded only once. The chain has TRBV19 and TRBJ2-1; TRBD2 agrees at 11 bases. Germline loops: CDR1 LNHDA, CDR2 SQIVND (reference sequence). This CDR3 is built from 15 residues. V trimming: 6 bases; J trimming: 3 bases; junction bases outside the gene matches: 4. This chain's CDR3 is CASSPGLADYNEQFF. CDR3 DNA sequence: TGTGCCAGTAGCCCGGGACTAGCGGACTACAATGAGCAGTTCTTC.

The J gene is TRBJ2-7, the V gene TRBV18; TRBD1 matches at 7 bases. The CDR3 consists of 16 residues. Germline V gives CDR1 KGHSH, CDR2 LQKENI. The trim removed 5 bases at V and 0 bases at J, leaving 10 bases unmatched. The CDR3 region is CASSAPGQFSSYEQYF. CDR3 sequence (DNA): TGTGCCAGCTCAGCTCCGGGACAGTTTAGCTCCTACGAGCAGTACTTC.

The rearrangement joins TRBV5-1 to TRBJ2-1, with 12 bases matching TRBD2. The V segment lost 3 bases and the J segment 6 bases; nucleotides outside the gene matches: 4. The germline gives CDR1 SGHRS, CDR2 YFSETQ. The CDR3 loop spans 15 amino acids. This CDR3 is CASSSTSGGTNEQFF. DNA for the CDR3: TGCGCCAGCAGCTCAACTAGCGGGGGGACCAATGAGCAGTTCTTC.

The V gene is TRBV6-5, the J gene TRBJ1-5; TRBD1 is a possible D gene (6 bases). Trimming removed 6 bases at V and 4 bases at J, with 10 bases between. The germline CDR1 and CDR2 sequences are MNHEY and SVGAGI. This CDR3 contains 13 residues. The CDR3 sequence is CASRRTDNQPQHF. The CDR3 DNA reads as TGTGCCAGCAGACGGACAGATAATCAGCCCCAGCATTTT.

The chain joins TRBV5-5 to TRBJ2-7; TRBD1 is a possible D gene (6 bases). The CDR3 runs to 15 residues. V shed 4 bases and J shed 2 bases, with 16 bases lying between them. Germline loops: CDR1 SGHKS, CDR2 YYEKEE (reference sequence). The CDR3 loop is CASSHRVAEPYEQYF. The CDR3 DNA follows: TGTGCCAGCAGCCACAGGGTGGCCGAACCCTACGAGCAGTACTTC.

The chain recombines TRBV5-1 with TRBJ2-1; 7 nucleotides align to TRBD1. V gave up 4 bases and J gave up 7 bases; unmatched junction bases: 8. The CDR3 sequence is 14 residues long. The germline CDR1 and CDR2 sequences are SGHRS and YFSETQ. In nucleotides, the CDR3 is TGCGCCAGCAGCAGGGGACAGTCTGGGAATGAGCAGTTCTTC. As protein: CASSRGQSGNEQFF. Supplemented by reference TRBV5-1 and TRBJ2-1, the full variable domain reads KAGVTQTPRYLIKTRGQQVTLSCSPISGHRSVSWYQQTPGQGLQFLFEYFSETQRNKGNFPGRFSGRQFSNSRSEMNVSTLELGDSALYLCASSRGQSGNEQFFGPGTRLTVL.

This chain links TRBV30 with TRBJ1-5; 8 bases match TRBD1. V dropped 5 bases and J dropped 4; count of bases not matched to a gene: 4. The CDR3 covers 13 residues. CDR1 is GTSNPN, CDR2 SVGIG, per germline (reference sequence). In nucleotides, the CDR3 is TGTGCCTGGGACAGGACAGGGAATCAGCCCCAGCATTTT. This codes for CAWDRTGNQPQHF.

Only a few counts were recorded for this clone. This chain joins TRBV9 and TRBJ1-5; D not certain. Deletions cut 0 bases from V and 4 bases from J, with 11 bases between. CDR3 length: 15 amino acids. CDR1 and CDR2 from the germline V gene are SGDLS and YYNGEE. CDR3 amino acids: CASSVDLRANQPQHF. As DNA, the CDR3 is TGTGCCAGCAGCGTAGACTTAAGAGCTAATCAGCCCCAGCATTTT.

In this sample, this clone turned up once. The DNA of the CDR3 is TGTGCCAGCAGTTTGGAGGGCCCCCCAAACGAGCAGTACTTC. Its protein product is CASSLEGPPNEQYF. V and J are TRBV27 and TRBJ2-7; maybe TRBD2 (6 bases). The V and J ends lost 3 bases and 5 bases respectively, with 14 bases between them. The V gene's germline CDR1 is MNHEY and CDR2 SMNVEV (reference sequence). The CDR3 length is 14 residues.

The rearrangement uses TRBV5-1 and TRBJ1-2; D might be TRBD1 (6 bases). V gave up 4 bases and J gave up 3 bases, with 19 bases separating them. In germline, CDR1 is SGHRS, CDR2 YFSETQ. This CDR3 is 16 amino acids long. The CDR3 is CASSPRTGSEDYGYTF. The CDR3 bases are TGCGCCAGCAGCCCACGAACAGGGTCAGAGGACTATGGCTACACCTTC.

The rearrangement links TRBV7-9 to TRBJ2-2, with D possibly being TRBD2 (6 bases). Trimming removed 0 bases from V and 6 bases from J, with 11 bases in between. This CDR3 has 15 residues. The germline gives CDR1 SEHNR, CDR2 FQNEAQ (reference sequence). CDR3 DNA sequence: TGTGCCAGCAGCTTAGCGAGAGGGACTCCCGGGGAGCTGTTTTTT. This translates into CASSLARGTPGELFF.

This chain joins TRBV6-5 and TRBJ1-4, with 9 bases lining up with TRBD1. From germline, CDR1 is MNHEY and CDR2 SVGAGI. The CDR3 runs to 14 residues. J lost 8 bases, V lost 6 bases, and 7 bases had no gene match. CDR3 sequence: CASRPDRGSEKLFF. In DNA form, the CDR3 reads TGTGCCAGCAGGCCGGACAGGGGATCCGAAAAACTGTTTTTT.

The chain has TRBV5-1 and TRBJ1-3, with TRBD1 as a possible D gene (6 bases). Trimming stripped 4 bases from V and 4 bases from J, with 18 bases between. Germline V gene lookup returns CDR1 SGHRS and CDR2 YFSETQ. The CDR3 has 16 residues. The CDR3 protein is CASSKPTGSYGNTIYF. The DNA of the CDR3 is TGCGCCAGCAGCAAACCCACAGGGTCATACGGAAACACCATATATTTT.

This clone is termed medium-sized. The V call is TRBV5-1, the J call TRBJ2-1; weak D call: TRBD2 (6 bases). The length of the CDR3 is 16 residues. The germline CDR1 and CDR2 sequences are SGHRS and YFSETQ. V was pared by 1 base and J by 8 bases, with 19 bases between. CDR3 region: CASSLWALAGGDEQFF. DNA of the CDR3: TGCGCCAGCAGCTTGTGGGCTTTGGCAGGCGGGGATGAGCAGTTCTTC.

The chain joins TRBV6-5 to TRBJ2-3, with TRBD2 as a possible D gene (5 bases). Germline V lookup: CDR1 MNHEY, CDR2 SVGAGI. This CDR3 contains 12 residues. The CDR3 region is CATQLGTDTQYF. The CDR3 region has the DNA TGTGCAACTCAACTAGGCACAGATACGCAGTATTTT.

CDR3 DNA sequence: TGCGCCCCACAAGGGGGTCTGACTGAGACCCAGTACTTC. This gives the protein CAPQGGLTETQYF. V and J are TRBV10-1 and TRBJ2-5; tentative D call: TRBD1 (6 bases). The V and J ends lost 11 bases and 5 bases respectively, with 18 bases between them. The CDR3 runs to 13 residues. Per germline, CDR1 WNHNN and CDR2 SYGVQD (reference sequence).

The chain links TRBV6-2 or TRBV6-3 to TRBJ1-2; the D is unclear. The ends were cut back, 5 bases at V and 7 bases at J, with 20 bases in the middle. The V gene's germline CDR1 is MNHEY and CDR2 SVGEGT. This CDR3 is built from 15 residues. The CDR3 is CASSPRSLGPFGYTF. CDR3 nucleotides: TGTGCCAGCAGTCCAAGGAGCCTAGGCCCCTTTGGCTACACCTTC.